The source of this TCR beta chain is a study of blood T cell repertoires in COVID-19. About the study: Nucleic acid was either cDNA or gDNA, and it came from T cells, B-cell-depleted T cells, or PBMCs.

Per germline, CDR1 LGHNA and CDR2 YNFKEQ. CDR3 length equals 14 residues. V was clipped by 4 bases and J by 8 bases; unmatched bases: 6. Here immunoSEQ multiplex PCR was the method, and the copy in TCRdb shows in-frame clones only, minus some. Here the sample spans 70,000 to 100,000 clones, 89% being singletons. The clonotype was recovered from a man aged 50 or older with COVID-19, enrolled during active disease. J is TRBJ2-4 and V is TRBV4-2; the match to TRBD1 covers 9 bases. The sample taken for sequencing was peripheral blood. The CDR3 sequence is CASSRRTGEDIQYF. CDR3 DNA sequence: TGTGCCAGCAGCCGCAGGACAGGGGAGGACATTCAGTACTTC.